This entry features one T cell receptor beta chain sequence. The sample is drawn from a study of blood T cell repertoires in COVID-19. Study-level background: From T cells, B-cell-depleted T cells, or PBMCs came the material, which was cDNA or gDNA.

In the original processing: How many nucleated cells were present was estimated from reference gene primer amplification. Only in-frame clones appear in the TCRdb table, and some are missing; sequencing was by immunoSEQ multiplex PCR. That table is the source of V, J and clone size, and D and trimming were worked out from the DNA. Here the sample spans 150,000 to 200,000 clones, 88% being singletons. Trimming pared 2 bases from V and 0 bases from J, leaving 15 bases between. Germline lookup yields CDR1 SGHTS and CDR2 YDEGEE. The CDR3 runs 17 residues. Recruitment covered about 25 US areas and drew participants whose ages spanned roughly 18 to 100 years.

This TCR was recovered from a woman between 18 and 30 years old who had recovered from COVID-19. This chain connects TRBV5-8 to TRBJ1-3; no definite D call. Sequencing was done on a sample of PBMCs or T cells enriched from blood (not recorded which). This chain's CDR3 is CASSFRHQHFSGNTIYF. The CDR3 DNA sequence: TGTGCCAGCAGCTTCCGTCATCAACATTTCTCTGGAAACACCATATATTTT.